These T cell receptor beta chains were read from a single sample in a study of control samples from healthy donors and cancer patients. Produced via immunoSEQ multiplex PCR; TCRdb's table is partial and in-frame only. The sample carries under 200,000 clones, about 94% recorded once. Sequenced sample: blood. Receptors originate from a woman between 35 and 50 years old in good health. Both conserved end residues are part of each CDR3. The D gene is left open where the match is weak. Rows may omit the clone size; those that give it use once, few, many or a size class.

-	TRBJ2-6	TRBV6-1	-	TGTGCCAGCAGTGGGGGACGGTATAGCTCTGGGGCCAACGTCCTGACTTTC	CASSGGRYSSGANVLTF
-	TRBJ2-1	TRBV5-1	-	TGCGCCAGCAGCTTGACTGGAAGTACAGAGCAGTTCTTC	CASSLTGSTEQFF
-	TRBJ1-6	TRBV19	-	TGTGCCAGTAGCCAAGGACGGAGTAATTCACCCCTCCACTTT	CASSQGRSNSPLHF
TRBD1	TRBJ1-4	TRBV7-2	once	TGTGCCAGCAGCCCATTCTGGACAGGGTTTGAAAAACTGTTTTTT	CASSPFWTGFEKLFF
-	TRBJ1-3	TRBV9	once	TGTGCCAGCAGCGTAACCGGTGCCGGAAACACCATATATTTT	CASSVTGAGNTIYF
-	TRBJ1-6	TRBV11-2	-	TGTGCCAGCAGCTTAGAGTGGCAGGGCGGGGCACCCCTCCACTTT	CASSLEWQGGAPLHF
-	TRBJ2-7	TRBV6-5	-	TGTGCCAGCAGTTATCTACCCGGGACACAATCGACCGAGCAGTACTTC	CASSYLPGTQSTEQYF
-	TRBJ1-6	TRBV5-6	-	TGTGCCAGCAGCTTGGACCTTAATTCACCCCTCCACTTT	CASSLDLNSPLHF
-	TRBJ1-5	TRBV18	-	TGTGCCAGCTCACCATCATGGGCAGGGGAGATTCAGCCCCAGCATTTT	CASSPSWAGEIQPQHF
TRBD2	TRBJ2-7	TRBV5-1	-	TGCGCCAGCAGCCCCGCGACTAGCGGTTACGAGCAGTACTTC	CASSPATSGYEQYF
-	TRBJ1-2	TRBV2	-	TGTGCCAGCAGTGAGTCCAGGGCTACCTATGGCTACACCTTC	CASSESRATYGYTF
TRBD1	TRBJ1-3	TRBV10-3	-	TGTGCCATCAGTGGGGTGGGACAGGCAGACTCTGGAAACACCATATATTTT	CAISGVGQADSGNTIYF
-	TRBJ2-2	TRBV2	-	TGTGCCAGCAGTGCCTACACCGGGGAGCTGTTTTTT	CASSAYTGELFF
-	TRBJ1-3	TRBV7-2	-	TGTGCCAGCAGCCTTTATCAGGGAAACACCATATATTTT	CASSLYQGNTIYF
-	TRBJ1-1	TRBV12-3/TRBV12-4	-	TGTGCCAGCAGCAGGGTCAACACTGAAGCTTTCTTT	CASSRVNTEAFF
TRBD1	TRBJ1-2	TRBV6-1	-	TGTGCCAGCAGTGTTCGGACAGGGTTAGCTAACTATGGCTACACCTTC	CASSVRTGLANYGYTF
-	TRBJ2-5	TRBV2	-	TGTGCCAGCAGTCGCCCGGAGCAAGAGACCCAGTACTTC	CASSRPEQETQYF
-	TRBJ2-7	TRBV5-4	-	TGTGCCAGCAGTTTAGAGACACGAGAGCAGTACTTC	CASSLETREQYF
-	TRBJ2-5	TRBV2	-	TGTGCCAGCAGTGAGCTGGAGACCCAGTACTTC	CASSELETQYF
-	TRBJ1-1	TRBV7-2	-	TGTGCCAGCAGCTTAGCTGTTGGACAGAAAACTGAAGCTTTCTTT	CASSLAVGQKTEAFF
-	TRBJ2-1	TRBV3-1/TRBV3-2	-	TGTGCCAGCAGCCAAGCCGGGACTTACAACTACAATGAGCAGTTCTTC	CASSQAGTYNYNEQFF
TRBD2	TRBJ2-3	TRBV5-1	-	TGCGCCAGCAGCTTGCCTAGCGGGAGAGGTACAGATACGCAGTATTTT	CASSLPSGRGTDTQYF
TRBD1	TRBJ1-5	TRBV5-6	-	TGTGCCAGCAGCTTTTGGACAGGAGCCTTTCGCAATCAGCCCCAGCATTTT	CASSFWTGAFRNQPQHF
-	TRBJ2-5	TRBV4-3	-	TGCGCCAGCAGCCTGTCCGATCGTGGAGAGACCCAGTACTTC	CASSLSDRGETQYF
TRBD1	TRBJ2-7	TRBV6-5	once	TGTGCCAGCAGTCCCCGACAGGGGACGGGTGTAGACTTC	CASSPRQGTGVDF
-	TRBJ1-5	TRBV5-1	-	TGCGCCAGCAGCCCCGGACACAAAGATCAGCCCCAGCATTTT	CASSPGHKDQPQHF
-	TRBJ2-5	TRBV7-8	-	TGTGCCAGCAGCCCACCCAGATTCCAAGAGACCCAGTACTTC	CASSPPRFQETQYF
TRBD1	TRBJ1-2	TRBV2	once	TGTGCCAGCAGTCCCCGCGGACAGGAAGTTGGCTACACCTTC	CASSPRGQEVGYTF